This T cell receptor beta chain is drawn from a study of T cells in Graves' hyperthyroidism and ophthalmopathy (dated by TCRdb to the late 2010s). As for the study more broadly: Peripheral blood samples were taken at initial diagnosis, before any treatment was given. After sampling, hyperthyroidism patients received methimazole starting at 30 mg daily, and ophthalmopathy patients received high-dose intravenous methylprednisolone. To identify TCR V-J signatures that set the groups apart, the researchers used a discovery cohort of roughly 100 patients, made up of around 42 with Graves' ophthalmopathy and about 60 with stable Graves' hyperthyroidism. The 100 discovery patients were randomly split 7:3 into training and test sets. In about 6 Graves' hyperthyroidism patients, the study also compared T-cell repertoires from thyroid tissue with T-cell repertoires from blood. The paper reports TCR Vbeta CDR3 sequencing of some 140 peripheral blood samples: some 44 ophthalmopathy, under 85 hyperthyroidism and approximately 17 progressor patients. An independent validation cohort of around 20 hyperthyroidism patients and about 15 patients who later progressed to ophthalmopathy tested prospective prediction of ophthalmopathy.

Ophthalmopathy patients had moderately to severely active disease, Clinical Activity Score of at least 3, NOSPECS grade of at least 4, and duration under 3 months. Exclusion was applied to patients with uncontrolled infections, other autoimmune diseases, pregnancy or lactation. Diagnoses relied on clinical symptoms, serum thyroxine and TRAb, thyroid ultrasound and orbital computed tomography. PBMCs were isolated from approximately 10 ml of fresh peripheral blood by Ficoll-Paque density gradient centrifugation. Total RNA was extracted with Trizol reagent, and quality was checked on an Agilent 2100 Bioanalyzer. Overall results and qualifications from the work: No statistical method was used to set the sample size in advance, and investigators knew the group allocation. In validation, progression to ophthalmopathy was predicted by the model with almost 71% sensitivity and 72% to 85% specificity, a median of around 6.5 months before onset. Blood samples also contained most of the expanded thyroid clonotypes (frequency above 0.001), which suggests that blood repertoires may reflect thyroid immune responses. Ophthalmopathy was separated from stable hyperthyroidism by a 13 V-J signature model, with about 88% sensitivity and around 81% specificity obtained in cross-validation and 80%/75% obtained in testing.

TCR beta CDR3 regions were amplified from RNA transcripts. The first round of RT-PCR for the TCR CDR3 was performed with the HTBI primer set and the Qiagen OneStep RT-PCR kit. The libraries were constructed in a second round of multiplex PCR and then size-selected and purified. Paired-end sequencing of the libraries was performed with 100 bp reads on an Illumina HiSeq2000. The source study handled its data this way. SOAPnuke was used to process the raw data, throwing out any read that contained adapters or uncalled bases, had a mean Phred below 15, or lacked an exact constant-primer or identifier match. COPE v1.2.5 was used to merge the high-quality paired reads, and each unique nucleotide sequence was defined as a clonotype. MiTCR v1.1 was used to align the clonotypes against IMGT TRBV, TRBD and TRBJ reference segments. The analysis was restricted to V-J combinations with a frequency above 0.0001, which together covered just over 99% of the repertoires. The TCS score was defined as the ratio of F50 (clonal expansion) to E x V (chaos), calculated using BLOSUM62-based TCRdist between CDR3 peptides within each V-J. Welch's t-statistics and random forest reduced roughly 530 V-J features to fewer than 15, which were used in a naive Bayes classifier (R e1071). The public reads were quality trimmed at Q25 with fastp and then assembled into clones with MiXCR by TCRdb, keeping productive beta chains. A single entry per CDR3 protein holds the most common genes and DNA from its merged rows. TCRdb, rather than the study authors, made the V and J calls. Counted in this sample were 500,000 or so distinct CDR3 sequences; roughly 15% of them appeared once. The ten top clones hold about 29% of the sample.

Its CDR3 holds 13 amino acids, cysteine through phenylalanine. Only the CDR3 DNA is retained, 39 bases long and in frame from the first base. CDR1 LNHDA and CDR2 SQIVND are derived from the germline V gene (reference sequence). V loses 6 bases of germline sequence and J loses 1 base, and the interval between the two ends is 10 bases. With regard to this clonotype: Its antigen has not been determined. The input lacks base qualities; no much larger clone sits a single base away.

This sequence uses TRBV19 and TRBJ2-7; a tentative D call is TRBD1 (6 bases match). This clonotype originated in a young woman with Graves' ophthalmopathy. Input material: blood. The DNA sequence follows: TGTGCCAGTAGCAACGACAGGTCCTACGAGCAGTACTTC. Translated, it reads CASSNDRSYEQYF.